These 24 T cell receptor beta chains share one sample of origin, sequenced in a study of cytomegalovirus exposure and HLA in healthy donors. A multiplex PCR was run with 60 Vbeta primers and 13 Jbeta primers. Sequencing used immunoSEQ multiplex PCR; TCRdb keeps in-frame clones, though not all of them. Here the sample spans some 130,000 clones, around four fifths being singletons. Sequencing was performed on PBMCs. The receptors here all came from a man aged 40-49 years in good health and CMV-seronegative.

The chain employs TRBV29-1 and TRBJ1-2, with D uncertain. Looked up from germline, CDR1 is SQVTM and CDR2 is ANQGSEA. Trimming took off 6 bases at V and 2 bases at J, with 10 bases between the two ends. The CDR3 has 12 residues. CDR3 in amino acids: CSVAVPNYGYTF. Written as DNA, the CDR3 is TGCAGCGTGGCAGTCCCGAACTATGGCTACACCTTC.

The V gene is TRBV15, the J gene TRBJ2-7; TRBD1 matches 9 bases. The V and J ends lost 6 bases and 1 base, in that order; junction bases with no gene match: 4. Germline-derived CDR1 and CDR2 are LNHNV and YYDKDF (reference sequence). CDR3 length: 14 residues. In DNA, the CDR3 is TGTGCCACCAGACAGGGGGCCCTTTCCTACGAGCAGTACTTC. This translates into CATRQGALSYEQYF.

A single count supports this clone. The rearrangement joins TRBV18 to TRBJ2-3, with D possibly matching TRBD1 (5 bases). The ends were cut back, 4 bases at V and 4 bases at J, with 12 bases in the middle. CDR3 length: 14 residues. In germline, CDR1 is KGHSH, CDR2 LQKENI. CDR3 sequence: CASSLTGSPDTQYF. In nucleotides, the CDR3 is TGTGCCAGCTCACTTACAGGATCCCCAGATACGCAGTATTTT.

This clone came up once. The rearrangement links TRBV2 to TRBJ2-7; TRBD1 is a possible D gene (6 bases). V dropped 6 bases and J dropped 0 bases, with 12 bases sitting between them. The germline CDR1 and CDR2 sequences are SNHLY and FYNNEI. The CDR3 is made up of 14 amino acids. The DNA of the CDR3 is TGTGCCAGCAGAGACAGGTTCCTCTCCTACGAGCAGTACTTC. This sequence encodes CASRDRFLSYEQYF.

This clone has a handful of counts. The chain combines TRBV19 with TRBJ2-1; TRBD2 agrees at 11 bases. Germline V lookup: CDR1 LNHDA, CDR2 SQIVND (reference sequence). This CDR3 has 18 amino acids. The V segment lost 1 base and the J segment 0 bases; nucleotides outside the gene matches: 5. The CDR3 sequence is CASSIVASGGSSYNEQFF. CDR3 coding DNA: TGTGCCAGTAGTATAGTGGCTAGCGGGGGGAGCTCCTACAATGAGCAGTTCTTC. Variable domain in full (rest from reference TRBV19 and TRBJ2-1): DGGITQSPKYLFRKEGQNVTLSCEQNLNHDAMYWYRQDPGQGLRLIYYSQIVNDFQKGDIAEGYSVSREKKESFPLTVTSAQKNPTAFYLCASSIVASGGSSYNEQFFGPGTRLTVL.

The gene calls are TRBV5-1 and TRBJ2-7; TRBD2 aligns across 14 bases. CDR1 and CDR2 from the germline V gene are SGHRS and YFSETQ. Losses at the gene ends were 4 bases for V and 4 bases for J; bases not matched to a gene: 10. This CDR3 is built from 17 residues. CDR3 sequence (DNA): TGCGCCAGCAGCCCTGGACTAGCGGGAGGTAGACTTTACGAGCAGTACTTC. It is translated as CASSPGLAGGRLYEQYF. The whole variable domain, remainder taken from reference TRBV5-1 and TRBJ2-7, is KAGVTQTPRYLIKTRGQQVTLSCSPISGHRSVSWYQQTPGQGLQFLFEYFSETQRNKGNFPGRFSGRQFSNSRSEMNVSTLELGDSALYLCASSPGLAGGRLYEQYFGPGTRLTVT.

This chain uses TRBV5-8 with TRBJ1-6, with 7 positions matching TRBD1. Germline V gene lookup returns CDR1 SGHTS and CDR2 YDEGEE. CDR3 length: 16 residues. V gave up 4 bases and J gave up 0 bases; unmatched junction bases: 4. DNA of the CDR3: TGTGCCAGCAGCCGGGGACAGAGCTCCTATAATTCACCCCTCCACTTT. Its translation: CASSRGQSSYNSPLHF.

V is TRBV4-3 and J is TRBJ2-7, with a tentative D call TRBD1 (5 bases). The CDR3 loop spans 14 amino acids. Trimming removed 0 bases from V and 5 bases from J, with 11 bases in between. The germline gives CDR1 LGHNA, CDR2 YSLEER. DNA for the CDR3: TGCGCCAGCAGCCAAGATCTTTGGACAAACGAGCAGTACTTC. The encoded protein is CASSQDLWTNEQYF.

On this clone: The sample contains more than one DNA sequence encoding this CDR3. For the CDR3, the DNA is TGTGCCAGCAGCGACCCCCGGGCCAGGGACGAGCAGTACTTC. Protein sequence: CASSDPRARDEQYF. This chain links TRBV6-1 with TRBJ2-7; the D gene is possibly TRBD1 (5 bases). V lost 6 bases and J lost 5, with 17 bases in between. CDR1 is MNHNS, CDR2 SASEGT, per germline. There are 14 residues in the CDR3.

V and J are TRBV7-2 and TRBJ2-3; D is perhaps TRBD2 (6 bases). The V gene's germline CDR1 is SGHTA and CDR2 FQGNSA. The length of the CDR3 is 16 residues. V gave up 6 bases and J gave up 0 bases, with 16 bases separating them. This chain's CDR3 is CASRFSGSHSTDTQYF. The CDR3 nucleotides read TGTGCCAGCAGATTTAGCGGAAGCCATAGCACAGATACGCAGTATTTT.

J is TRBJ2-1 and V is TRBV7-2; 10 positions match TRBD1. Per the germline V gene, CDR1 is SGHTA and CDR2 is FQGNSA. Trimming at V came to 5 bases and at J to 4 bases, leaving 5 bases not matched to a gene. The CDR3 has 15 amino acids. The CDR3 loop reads CASSIDRGRYNEQFF. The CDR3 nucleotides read TGTGCCAGCAGCATCGACAGGGGGCGATACAATGAGCAGTTCTTC.

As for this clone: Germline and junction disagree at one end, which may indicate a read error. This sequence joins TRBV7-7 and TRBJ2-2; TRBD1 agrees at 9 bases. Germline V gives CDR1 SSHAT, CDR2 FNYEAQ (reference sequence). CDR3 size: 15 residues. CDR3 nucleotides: TGTGCTAGCAGGGGTACAGGGGGCGACACCGGGGAGCTGTTTTTT. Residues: CASRGTGGDTGELFF.

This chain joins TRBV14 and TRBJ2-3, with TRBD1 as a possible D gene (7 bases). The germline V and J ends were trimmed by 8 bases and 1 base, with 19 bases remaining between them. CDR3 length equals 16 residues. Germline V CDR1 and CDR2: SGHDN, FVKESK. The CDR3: CASAYNRGGRTDTQYF. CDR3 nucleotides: TGTGCCAGCGCCTATAACAGGGGAGGCCGCACAGATACGCAGTATTTT.

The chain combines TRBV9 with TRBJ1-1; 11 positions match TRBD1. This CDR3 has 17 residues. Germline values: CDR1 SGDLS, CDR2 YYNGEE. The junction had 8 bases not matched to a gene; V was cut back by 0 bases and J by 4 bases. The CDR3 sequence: CASSVGTGQGGGTEAFF. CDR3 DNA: TGTGCCAGCAGCGTAGGTACGGGACAGGGGGGGGGCACTGAAGCTTTCTTT.

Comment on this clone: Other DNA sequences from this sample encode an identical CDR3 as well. Written as DNA, the CDR3 is TGTGCCAGTAGTACCATCCACACCGGGGAGCTGTTTTTT. This gives the protein CASSTIHTGELFF. J is TRBJ2-2 and V is TRBV19, with D unresolved. Germline V gene lookup returns CDR1 LNHDA and CDR2 SQIVND (reference sequence). The CDR3 totals 13 residues. V lost 4 bases to trimming and J lost 3 bases, with 6 bases between them.

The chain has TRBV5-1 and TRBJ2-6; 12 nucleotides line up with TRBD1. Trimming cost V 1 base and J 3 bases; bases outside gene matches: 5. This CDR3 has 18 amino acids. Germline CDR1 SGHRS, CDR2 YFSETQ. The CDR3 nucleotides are TGCGCCAGCAGCTTGAGGGGACAGGGGGCGAGTGGGGCCAACGTCCTGACTTTC. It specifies CASSLRGQGASGANVLTF.

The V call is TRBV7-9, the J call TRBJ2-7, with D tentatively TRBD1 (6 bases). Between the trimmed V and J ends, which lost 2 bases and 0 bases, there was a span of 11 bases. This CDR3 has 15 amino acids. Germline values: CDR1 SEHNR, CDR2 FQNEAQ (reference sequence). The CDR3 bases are TGTGCCAGCAGCTTAAACAGGGAGAGCTCCTACGAGCAGTACTTC. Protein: CASSLNRESSYEQYF.

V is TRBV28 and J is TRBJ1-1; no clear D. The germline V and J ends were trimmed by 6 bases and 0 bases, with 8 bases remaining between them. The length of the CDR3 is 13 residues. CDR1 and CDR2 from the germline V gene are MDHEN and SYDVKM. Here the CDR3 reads CASSPNMNTEAFF. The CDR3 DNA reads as TGTGCCAGCAGCCCGAACATGAACACTGAAGCTTTCTTT. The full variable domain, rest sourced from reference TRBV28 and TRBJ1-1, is DVKVTQSSRYLVKRTGEKVFLECVQDMDHENMFWYRQDPGLGLRLIYFSYDVKMKEKGDIPEGYSVSREKKERFSLILESASTNQTSMYLCASSPNMNTEAFFGQGTRLTVV.

CDR3 DNA: TGTGCCAGCAGCTTAGGAGCGGGGGGAGGCACAGATACGCAGTATTTT. Translation: CASSLGAGGGTDTQYF. This chain uses TRBV7-9 with TRBJ2-3; 9 bases align to TRBD2. There are 16 residues in the CDR3. J gave up 1 base and V 1 base, and 3 bases lay outside the gene matches. Germline assignment: CDR1 SEHNR and CDR2 FQNEAQ (reference sequence).

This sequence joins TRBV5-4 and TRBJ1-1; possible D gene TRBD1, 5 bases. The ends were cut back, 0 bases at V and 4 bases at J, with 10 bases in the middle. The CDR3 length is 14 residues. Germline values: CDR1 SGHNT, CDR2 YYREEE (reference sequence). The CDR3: CASSLGGGGTEAFF. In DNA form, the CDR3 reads TGTGCCAGCAGCTTGGGGGGGGGAGGCACTGAAGCTTTCTTT.

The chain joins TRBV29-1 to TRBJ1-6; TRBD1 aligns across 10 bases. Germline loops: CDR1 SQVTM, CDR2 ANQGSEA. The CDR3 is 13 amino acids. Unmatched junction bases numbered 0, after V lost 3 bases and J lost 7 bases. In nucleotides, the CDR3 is TGCAGCGTTGAGACAGGGGGCAATTCACCCCTCCACTTT. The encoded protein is CSVETGGNSPLHF.

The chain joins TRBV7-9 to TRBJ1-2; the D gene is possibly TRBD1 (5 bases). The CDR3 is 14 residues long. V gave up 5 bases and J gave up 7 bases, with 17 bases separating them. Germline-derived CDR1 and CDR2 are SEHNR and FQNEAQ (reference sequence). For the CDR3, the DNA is TGTGCCAGCAGCCTAGGGACCCCCCAGGGTGGCTACACCTTC. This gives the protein CASSLGTPQGGYTF.

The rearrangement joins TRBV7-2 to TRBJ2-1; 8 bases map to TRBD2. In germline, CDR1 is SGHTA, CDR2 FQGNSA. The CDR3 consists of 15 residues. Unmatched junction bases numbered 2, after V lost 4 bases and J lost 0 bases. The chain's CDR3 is CASSYSGSSYNEQFF. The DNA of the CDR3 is TGTGCCAGCAGCTACAGCGGGAGCTCCTACAATGAGCAGTTCTTC.

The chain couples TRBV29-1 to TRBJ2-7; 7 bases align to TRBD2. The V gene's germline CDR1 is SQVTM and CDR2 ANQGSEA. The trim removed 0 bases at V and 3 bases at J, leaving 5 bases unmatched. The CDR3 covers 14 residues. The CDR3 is CSVEEARGSYEQYF. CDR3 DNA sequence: TGCAGCGTTGAAGAAGCCCGCGGGAGCTACGAGCAGTACTTC.